This T cell receptor beta chain comes out of a study of molecular identifiers for immune sequencing clone quantification. Previously described methods and listed TCR primers were used for bulk TCR libraries. TCRdb re-called the PCR reads through MiXCR, storing one row per CDR3 protein. The sample has about 40,000 distinct CDR3 sequences; about 24% are singletons. This clonotype showed up just a few times. Germline V lookup: CDR1 GTSNPN, CDR2 SVGIG (reference sequence). V trimming: 5 bases; J trimming: 8 bases; junction bases outside the gene matches: 4. CDR3 size: 12 residues. The chain is built from TRBV30 and TRBJ2-1; 9 bases align to TRBD1. Sequencing input: naive CD8+ T cells from blood, with Jurkat cell RNA spiked in. Stated subset: FACS-sorted CD8+CD4-CCR7+CD45RA+ naive T cells. The source is a human donor in good health. Some libraries in this study had Jurkat cell RNA spiked in. CDR3 loop: CAWDRGFDEQFF. CDR3 bases: TGTGCCTGGGACAGGGGGTTCGATGAGCAGTTCTTC.